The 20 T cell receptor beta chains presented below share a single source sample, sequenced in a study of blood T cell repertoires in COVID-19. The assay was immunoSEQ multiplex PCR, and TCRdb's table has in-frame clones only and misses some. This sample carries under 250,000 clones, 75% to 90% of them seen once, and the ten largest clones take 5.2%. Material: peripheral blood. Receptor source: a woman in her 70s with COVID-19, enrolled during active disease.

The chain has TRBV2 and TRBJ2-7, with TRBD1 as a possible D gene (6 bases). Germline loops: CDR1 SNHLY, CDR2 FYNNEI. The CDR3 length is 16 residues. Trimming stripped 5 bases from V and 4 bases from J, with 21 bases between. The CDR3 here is CASSPGHQNSIYEQYF. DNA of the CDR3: TGTGCCAGCAGTCCGGGACATCAGAACTCCATTTACGAGCAGTACTTC.

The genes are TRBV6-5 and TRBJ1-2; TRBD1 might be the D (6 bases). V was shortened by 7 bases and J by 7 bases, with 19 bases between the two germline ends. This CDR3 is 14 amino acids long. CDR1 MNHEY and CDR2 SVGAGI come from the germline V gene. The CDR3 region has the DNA TGTGCCAGCACCCCGGACAGCTCTGTCAGTGGCTACACCTTC. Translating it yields CASTPDSSVSGYTF.

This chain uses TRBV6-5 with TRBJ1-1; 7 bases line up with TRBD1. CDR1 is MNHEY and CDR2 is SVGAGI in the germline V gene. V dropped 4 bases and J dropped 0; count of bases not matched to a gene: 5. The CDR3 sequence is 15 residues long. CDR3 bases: TGTGCCAGCAGTTTACAGGGGCGAATGAACACTGAAGCTTTCTTT. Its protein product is CASSLQGRMNTEAFF.

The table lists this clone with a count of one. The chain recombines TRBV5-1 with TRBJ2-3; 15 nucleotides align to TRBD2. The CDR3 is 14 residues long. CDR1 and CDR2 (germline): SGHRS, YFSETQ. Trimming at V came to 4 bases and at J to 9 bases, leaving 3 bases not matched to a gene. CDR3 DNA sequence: TGCGCCAGCAGCCCCGGACTAGCGGGAGGGACGCAGTATTTT. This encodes CASSPGLAGGTQYF.

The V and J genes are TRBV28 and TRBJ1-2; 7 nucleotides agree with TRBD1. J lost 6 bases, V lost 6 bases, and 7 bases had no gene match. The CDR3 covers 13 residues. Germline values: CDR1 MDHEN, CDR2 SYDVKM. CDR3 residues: CASSTQGRNGYTF. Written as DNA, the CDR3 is TGTGCCAGCAGCACACAGGGGAGGAATGGCTACACCTTC.

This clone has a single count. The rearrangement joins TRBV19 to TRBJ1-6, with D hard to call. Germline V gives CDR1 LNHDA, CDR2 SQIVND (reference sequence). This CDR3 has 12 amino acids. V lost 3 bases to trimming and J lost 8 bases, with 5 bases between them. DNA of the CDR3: TGTGCCAGTAGTATGGAGTATTCACCCCTCCACTTT. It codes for CASSMEYSPLHF.

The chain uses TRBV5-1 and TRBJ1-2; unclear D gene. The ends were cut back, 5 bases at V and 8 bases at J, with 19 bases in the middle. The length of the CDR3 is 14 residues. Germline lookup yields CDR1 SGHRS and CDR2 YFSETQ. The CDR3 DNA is TGCGCCAGCAGTCCCGACGGGCGCGGAGGGGGCTACACCTTC. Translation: CASSPDGRGGGYTF.

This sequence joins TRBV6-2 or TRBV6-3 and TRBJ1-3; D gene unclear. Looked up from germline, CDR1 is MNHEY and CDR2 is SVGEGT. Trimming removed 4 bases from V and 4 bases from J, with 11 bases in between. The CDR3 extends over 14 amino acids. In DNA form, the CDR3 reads TGTGCCAGCAGTTTCGGGGAGATCGGAAACACCATATATTTT. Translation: CASSFGEIGNTIYF.

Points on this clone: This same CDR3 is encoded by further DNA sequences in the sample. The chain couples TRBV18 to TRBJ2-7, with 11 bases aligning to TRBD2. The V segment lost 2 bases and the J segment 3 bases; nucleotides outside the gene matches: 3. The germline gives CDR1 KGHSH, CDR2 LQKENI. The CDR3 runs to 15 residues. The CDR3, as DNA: TGTGCCAGCTCACCAGGCACTAGCGGGAGCTACGAGCAGTACTTC. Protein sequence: CASSPGTSGSYEQYF.

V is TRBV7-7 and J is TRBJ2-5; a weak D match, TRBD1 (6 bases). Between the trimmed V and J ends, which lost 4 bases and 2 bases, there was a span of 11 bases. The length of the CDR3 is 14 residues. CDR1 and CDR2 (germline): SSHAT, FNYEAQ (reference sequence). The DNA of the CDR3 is TGTGCCAGCAGCTCGACAGGCACGCAAGAGACCCAGTACTTC. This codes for CASSSTGTQETQYF.

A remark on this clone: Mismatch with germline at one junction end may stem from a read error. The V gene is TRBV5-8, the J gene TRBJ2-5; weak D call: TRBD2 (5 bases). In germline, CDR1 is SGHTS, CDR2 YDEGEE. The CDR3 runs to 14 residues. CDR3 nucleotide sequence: TGTGCCAGCAGCTTTCTGACTACCCAAGGGACCCAGTACTTC. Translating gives CASSFLTTQGTQYF.

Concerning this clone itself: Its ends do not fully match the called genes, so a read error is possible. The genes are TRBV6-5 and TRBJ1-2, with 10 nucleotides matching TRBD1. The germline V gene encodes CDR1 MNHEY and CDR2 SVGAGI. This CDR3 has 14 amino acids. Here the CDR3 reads CASSPRQGAFQNYF. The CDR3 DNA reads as TGTGCCAGCAGTCCTCGACAGGGGGCCTTCCAAAATTACTTC.

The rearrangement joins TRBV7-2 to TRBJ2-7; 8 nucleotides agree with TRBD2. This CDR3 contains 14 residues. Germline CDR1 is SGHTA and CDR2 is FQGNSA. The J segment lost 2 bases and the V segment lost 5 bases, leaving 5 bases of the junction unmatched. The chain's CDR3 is CASSTSGSTYEQYF. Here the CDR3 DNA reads TGTGCCAGCAGCACGAGCGGGAGTACCTACGAGCAGTACTTC.

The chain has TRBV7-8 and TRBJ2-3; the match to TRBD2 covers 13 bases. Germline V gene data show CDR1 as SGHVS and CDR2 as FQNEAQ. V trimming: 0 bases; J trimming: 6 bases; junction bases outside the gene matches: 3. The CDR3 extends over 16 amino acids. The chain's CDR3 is CASSLALAGGPDTQYF. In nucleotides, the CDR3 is TGTGCCAGCAGCTTAGCACTAGCGGGAGGGCCGGATACGCAGTATTTT.

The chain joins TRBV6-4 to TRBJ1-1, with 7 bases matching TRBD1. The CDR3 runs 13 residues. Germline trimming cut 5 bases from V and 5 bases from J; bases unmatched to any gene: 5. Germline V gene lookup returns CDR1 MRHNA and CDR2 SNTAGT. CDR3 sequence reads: CASSHEGATEAFF. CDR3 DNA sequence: TGTGCCAGCAGTCACGAGGGGGCAACTGAAGCTTTCTTT.

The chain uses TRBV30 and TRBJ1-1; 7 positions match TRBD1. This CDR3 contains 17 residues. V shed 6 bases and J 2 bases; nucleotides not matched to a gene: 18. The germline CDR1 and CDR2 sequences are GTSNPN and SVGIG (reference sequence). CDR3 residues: CACTRGRSWGFNTEAFF. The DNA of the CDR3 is TGTGCCTGTACAAGGGGGCGCAGCTGGGGTTTTAACACTGAAGCTTTCTTT.

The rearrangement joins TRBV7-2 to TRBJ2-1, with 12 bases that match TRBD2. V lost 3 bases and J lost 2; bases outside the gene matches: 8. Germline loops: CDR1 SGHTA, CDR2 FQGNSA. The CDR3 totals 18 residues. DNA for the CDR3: TGTGCCAGCAGCTTTGGACTAGCGGGACGAGGGGCCTACAATGAGCAGTTCTTC. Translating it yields CASSFGLAGRGAYNEQFF.

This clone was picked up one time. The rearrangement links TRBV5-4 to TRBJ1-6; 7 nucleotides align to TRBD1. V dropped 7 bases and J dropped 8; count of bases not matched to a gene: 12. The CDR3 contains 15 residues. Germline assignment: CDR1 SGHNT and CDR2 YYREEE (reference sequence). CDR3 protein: CASGYLDRAYSPLHF. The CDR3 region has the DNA TGTGCCAGCGGCTATCTAGACAGGGCATATTCACCCCTCCACTTT.

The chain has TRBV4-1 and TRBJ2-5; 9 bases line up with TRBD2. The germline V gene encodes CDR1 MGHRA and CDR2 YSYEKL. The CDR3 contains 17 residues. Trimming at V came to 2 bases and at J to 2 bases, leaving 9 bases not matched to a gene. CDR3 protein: CASSQPWGREGQETQYF. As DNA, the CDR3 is TGCGCCAGCAGCCAACCCTGGGGGCGGGAGGGTCAAGAGACCCAGTACTTC.

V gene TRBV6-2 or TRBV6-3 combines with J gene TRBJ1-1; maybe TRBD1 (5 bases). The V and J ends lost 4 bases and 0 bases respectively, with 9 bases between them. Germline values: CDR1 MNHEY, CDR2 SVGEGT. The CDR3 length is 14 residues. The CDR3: CASSSGDLNTEAFF. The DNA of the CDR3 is TGTGCCAGCAGTTCGGGGGACTTGAACACTGAAGCTTTCTTT.